These T cell receptor beta chains were read from a single sample in a study of blood T cell repertoires in COVID-19. Generated by immunoSEQ multiplex PCR, the TCRdb table keeps only in-frame clones and is missing some. The table includes around 270,000 clones, around 90% detected once. Material for sequencing was peripheral blood. Every receptor here comes from a person under 35 with COVID-19, enrolled during active disease. Each CDR3 is given with its conserved first and last residue. The order of the fields is D gene, V gene, clone size, J gene, CDR3 protein, CDR3 DNA. The D gene is left open where the match is weak. Expanded clones get a size class; other rows say once, few or many, or leave the size out.

.,TRBV29-1,.,TRBJ2-5,CSVEASGSETQYF,TGCAGCGTTGAAGCTTCAGGGTCGGAGACCCAGTACTTC
TRBD1,TRBV5-5,once,TRBJ2-2,CASSFGTGRTGELFF,TGTGCCAGCAGCTTCGGGACAGGGCGTACCGGGGAGCTGTTTTTT
TRBD2,TRBV27,.,TRBJ2-3,CASSPGLAGTDTQYF,TGTGCCAGCAGTCCGGGACTAGCGGGAACAGATACGCAGTATTTT
.,TRBV28,.,TRBJ1-5,CASSSPGGAEDQPQHF,TGTGCCAGCAGTTCCCCAGGAGGGGCGGAAGATCAGCCCCAGCATTTT
TRBD1,TRBV5-6,.,TRBJ2-7,CASSFRQGHYEQYF,TGTGCCAGCAGCTTCCGACAGGGCCACTACGAGCAGTACTTC
TRBD1,TRBV10-3,.,TRBJ2-1,CAISQGVDEQFF,TGTGCCATCTCCCAGGGGGTCGATGAGCAGTTCTTC
TRBD2,TRBV24-1,.,TRBJ2-7,CATSLAGGGVQYF,TGTGCCACCAGTTTAGCGGGAGGTGGTGTGCAGTACTTC
.,TRBV5-1,.,TRBJ2-1,CASSTTAGTPYNEQFF,TGCGCCAGCAGCACAACGGCGGGTACCCCCTACAATGAGCAGTTCTTC
.,TRBV12-3/TRBV12-4,.,TRBJ2-7,CASSLVVAEQYF,TGTGCCAGCAGTTTAGTAGTCGCCGAGCAGTACTTC
TRBD1,TRBV6-5,.,TRBJ2-7,CASSSGTGTYEQYF,TGTGCCAGCAGTTCCGGGACAGGGACCTACGAGCAGTACTTC
.,TRBV3-1/TRBV3-2,.,TRBJ2-1,CASSHAGEQFF,TGTGCCAGCAGCCACGCTGGCGAGCAGTTCTTC
TRBD1,TRBV2,.,TRBJ1-2,CASSVGQQFYGYTF,TGTGCCAGCAGTGTGGGACAGCAGTTCTATGGCTACACCTTC
TRBD2,TRBV29-1,.,TRBJ2-5,CSVDVRGGWETQYF,TGCAGCGTTGATGTTCGGGGGGGCTGGGAGACCCAGTACTTC
.,TRBV28,.,TRBJ2-6,CASSPPGSSGANVLTF,TGTGCCAGCAGTCCCCCAGGGTCCTCTGGGGCCAACGTCCTGACTTTC